This T cell receptor (beta chain) came from a study of shared clonotypes between healthy human individuals. Looked up from germline, CDR1 is SGHTS and CDR2 is YDEGEE. V was shortened by 0 bases and J by 1 base, with 8 bases between the two germline ends. The CDR3 sequence is 15 residues long. In the naive CD8 group, cells lacked CD45RO and were positively selected for CCR7, so terminally differentiated effector memory CD45RA+ cells were left out. Profiled with immunoSEQ multiplex PCR; TCRdb holds only in-frame clones, not every one. The sample has around 610,000 clones, 95% to 96% seen once. Material for sequencing was naive CD8+ T cells sorted from blood. The chain combines TRBV5-8 with TRBJ2-1; D is perhaps TRBD2 (5 bases). The TCR originated in a young woman in good health. The CDR3 spells CASSLETSSYNEQFF. The CDR3 DNA follows: TGTGCCAGCAGCTTGGAAACTAGTTCCTACAATGAGCAGTTCTTC.